A selection of T cell receptor beta chains follows, all from one sample in a study of CXCR3-negative and CXCR3-positive naive CD8 T cells. TCRdb re-called the 5' RACE reads and shows each CDR3 protein once, DNA omitted. Its clone listing holds more than 100,000 distinct CDR3 sequences. The sample was naive CXCR3+ CD8+ T cells from blood. Receptors originate from a human donor in good health. Some clones in this sample may be carry-over from other donors' samples. Each CDR3 is given with its conserved first and last residue.

V gene	J gene	CDR3 protein
TRBV29-1	TRBJ2-1	CSVLGGDEQFF
TRBV28	TRBJ2-2	CASSIPSGRNTGELFF
TRBV29-1	TRBJ1-5	CSVSDSGQGGGQPQHF
TRBV7-9	TRBJ2-4	CASSLEVSAFPKNIQYF
TRBV28	TRBJ2-1	CASSFPYTGNEQFF
TRBV29-1	TRBJ1-4	CSVEGGLDGDEKLFF
TRBV7-9	TRBJ2-2	CASSYGPDSEAGELFF
TRBV28	TRBJ2-7	CASSRAQGYEQYF
TRBV11-2	TRBJ2-1	CASRLAFTAGGPVNEQFF
TRBV24-1	TRBJ1-1	CATRLGVNTEAFF
TRBV29-1	TRBJ2-1	CSVDGLGKWWDNEQFF
TRBV21-1	TRBJ2-7	CASSKSGTGGSYEQYF
TRBV28	TRBJ2-7	CATDGYGTGGLAGGRYEQYF
TRBV6-5	TRBJ1-1	CASSHQGAGSEAFF
TRBV2	TRBJ2-7	CASSEWNEQYF
TRBV25-1	TRBJ2-7	CASSDSGIAGIYEQYF
TRBV13	TRBJ2-1	CASSPTPESYNEQFF
TRBV6-6	TRBJ1-6	CASTLSRGPNNSPLHF
TRBV12-3/TRBV12-4	TRBJ2-7	CASRGHSSNEQYF
TRBV5-5	TRBJ2-1	CASSPSGSVNEQFF
TRBV29-1	TRBJ1-2	CSVGTGDNYGYTF
TRBV5-5	TRBJ1-4	CASSLVGGEKLFF
TRBV6-2/TRBV6-3	TRBJ1-1	CASSWSGRNTEAFF
TRBV4-2	TRBJ1-1	CASSQEPPGQMGVAFF
TRBV20-1	TRBJ1-1	CSARGDTLRWDTEAFF
TRBV12-3/TRBV12-4	TRBJ1-2	CASSLQGGAGYTF
TRBV7-3	TRBJ2-7	CASSPQTGPSYEQYF
TRBV23-1	TRBJ2-7	CASIYSCEQYF
TRBV5-1	TRBJ2-7	CASGFENQEYF
TRBV29-1	TRBJ1-1	CSVEDGGVDTEAFF
TRBV20-1	TRBJ1-6	CSASYGGENSPLHF
TRBV5-1	TRBJ1-5	CASSFLGGDQPQHF
TRBV7-3	TRBJ2-2	CASSLGGRGQGGELFF
TRBV5-6	TRBJ2-5	CASSSPKQGLGETQYF
TRBV9	TRBJ2-2	CASSAVTSGRANTGELFF
TRBV4-3	TRBJ2-2	CASSHRTSGGADTGELFF
TRBV5-1	TRBJ2-5	CASSLTGGFSETQYF
TRBV6-2/TRBV6-3	TRBJ2-2	CASSPALDRHGGELFF
TRBV29-1	TRBJ2-1	CSVADRDDEQFF
TRBV28	TRBJ2-2	CASRQASNTGELFF
TRBV19	TRBJ2-7	CASSMVFPYEQYF
TRBV7-9	TRBJ1-2	CASSYGGTYGYTF
TRBV28	TRBJ2-7	CASSLIGTAYEQYF
TRBV5-6	TRBJ2-6	CASSSMGGPFSGANVLTF
TRBV15	TRBJ2-1	CATSVFSNEQFF
TRBV6-5	TRBJ1-5	CASSYRQGGNQPQHF
TRBV19	TRBJ1-1	CASSIVLWGHREAFF
TRBV25-1	TRBJ2-1	CASSEGGATSGRAWNEQFF
TRBV4-3	TRBJ1-1	CASSQGRGNTEAFF
TRBV12-3/TRBV12-4	TRBJ1-2	CASSTDSLYGYTF
TRBV24-1	TRBJ2-2	CATGQGGPGELFF
TRBV28	TRBJ1-4	CASSLGGAGTNEKLFF
TRBV6-2/TRBV6-3	TRBJ2-6	CASSKTGQLLSGANVLTF
TRBV29-1	TRBJ2-7	CSVEQGPYEQYF
TRBV12-3/TRBV12-4	TRBJ2-3	CASSFSGSTDTQYF
TRBV5-5	TRBJ2-5	CASSSWADQETQYF
TRBV4-1	TRBJ2-5	CASSLRPTPGNQETQYF
TRBV7-6	TRBJ2-7	CASSLGTSGPYEQYF
TRBV27	TRBJ2-2	CASSITGELFF